These 18 T cell receptor beta chains were sequenced from one sample in a study of T cell repertoires in cytomegalovirus infection. TCRdb re-called the reads with MiXCR, one entry per CDR3 protein. Counted here are some 500,000 distinct CDR3 sequences, approximately 40% occurring once; the ten biggest clones make up about 48%. What these receptors recognize is not known. The sample here was cultured PBMCs, taken from culture after CMV antigen stimulation. These receptors originate from a human donor in good health (CMV status not recorded). Some clones in this sample may be carry-over from other donors' samples.

The rearrangement links TRBV20-1 to TRBJ1-5, with D uncertain. V lost 7 bases to trimming and J lost 0 bases, with 4 bases between them. This CDR3 spans 11 amino acids. Per germline, CDR1 DFQATT and CDR2 SNEGSKA (reference sequence). CDR3 nucleotides: TGCAGTGTGGATAGCAATCAGCCCCAGCATTTT. Its translation: CSVDSNQPQHF.

This chain joins TRBV27 and TRBJ1-2; 9 bases map to TRBD1. Germline V gene sequence: CDR1 MNHEY, CDR2 SMNVEV (reference sequence). The CDR3 is 13 amino acids. J gave up 10 bases and V 10 bases, and 13 bases lay outside the gene matches. The CDR3 loop is CAIRGQGSLLYTF. The CDR3 nucleotides read TGTGCCATCCGGGGACAGGGCTCTCTCCTCTACACCTTC.

V is TRBV4-3 and J is TRBJ2-1; 12 bases match TRBD2. The ends lost 4 bases at V and 9 bases at J; junction bases unmatched: 7. This CDR3 region has 15 residues. Germline V lookup: CDR1 LGHNA, CDR2 YSLEER. In nucleotides, the CDR3 is TGCGCCAGCAGCCCCCAACTAGCGGGAGGAGGTGAGCAGTTCTTC. It translates to CASSPQLAGGGEQFF.

This clonotype was counted a few times. V gene TRBV28 combines with J gene TRBJ1-1; a possible D gene is TRBD1 (5 bases). V shed 6 bases and J shed 10 bases, with 27 bases lying between them. Per germline, CDR1 MDHEN and CDR2 SYDVKM. This CDR3 contains 16 residues. The chain's CDR3 is CASSPTKVIRTSPAFF. CDR3 nucleotide sequence: TGTGCCAGCAGCCCAACCAAAGTCATCCGGACATCACCAGCTTTCTTT.

The chain joins TRBV20-1 to TRBJ2-4, with TRBD1 matching over 7 bases. Germline lookup yields CDR1 DFQATT and CDR2 SNEGSKA (reference sequence). V trimming: 6 bases; J trimming: 6 bases; junction bases outside the gene matches: 8. The CDR3 sequence is 13 residues long. CDR3 in amino acids: CSARTGRANIQYF. The CDR3 DNA reads as TGCAGTGCCCGGACAGGTCGGGCAAACATTCAGTACTTC.

The V gene is TRBV4-1, the J gene TRBJ2-1; TRBD2 matches at 10 bases. Germline CDR1 and CDR2: MGHRA and YSYEKL. The CDR3 runs 15 residues. With 2 bases clipped from V and 7 bases from J, the junction kept 5 bases outside the gene matches. The CDR3: CASSQIQRGGNEQFF. In nucleotides, the CDR3 is TGCGCCAGCAGCCAAATCCAGCGGGGGGGGAATGAGCAGTTCTTC.

The J gene is TRBJ2-7, the V gene TRBV7-2; no clear D. The CDR3 sequence is 15 residues long. The V gene lost 1 base and the J gene lost 2 bases, with 12 bases spanning the gap. The germline CDR1 and CDR2 sequences are SGHTA and FQGNSA. This CDR3 is CASSLVADQAYEQYF. Here the CDR3 DNA reads TGTGCCAGCAGCTTAGTGGCGGACCAAGCCTACGAGCAGTACTTC.

The chain carries TRBV18 and TRBJ2-3; D possibly corresponds to TRBD2 (7 bases). CDR3 length: 15 residues. The germline gives CDR1 KGHSH, CDR2 LQKENI. With 1 base removed from V and 4 bases from J, the gap between germline ends came to 12 bases. This chain's CDR3 is CASSPRRGGADTQYF. In DNA form, the CDR3 reads TGTGCCAGCTCACCACGCAGGGGAGGGGCAGATACGCAGTATTTT.

This clonotype came up a few times. The chain joins TRBV18 to TRBJ1-4; D call uncertain. The germline gives CDR1 KGHSH, CDR2 LQKENI. The germline V and J ends were trimmed by 5 bases and 0 bases, with 10 bases remaining between them. The CDR3 is made up of 15 amino acids. DNA for the CDR3: TGTGCCAGCTCATCGACCGGCGCAACTAATGAAAAACTGTTTTTT. Translated: CASSSTGATNEKLFF.

The chain couples TRBV5-6 to TRBJ2-5; 10 bases agree with TRBD1. The J segment lost 4 bases and the V segment lost 7 bases, leaving 7 bases of the junction unmatched. Germline assignment: CDR1 SGHDT and CDR2 YYEEEE. The CDR3 totals 14 residues. The CDR3: CASGDRGRLETQYF. Here the CDR3 DNA reads TGTGCCAGCGGTGACAGGGGGCGCTTAGAGACCCAGTACTTC.

CDR3 coding DNA: TGTGCCAGCAGTGACGGGTCAGACACTGAAGCTTTCTTT. Translated, it gives CASSDGSDTEAFF. The chain uses TRBV6-1 and TRBJ1-1; D is undetermined. The CDR3 has 13 amino acids. The germline V gene encodes CDR1 MNHNS and CDR2 SASEGT. Trimming shortened V by 3 bases and J by 3 bases, and 8 bases separated the two germline ends.

V usage is TRBV6-4 and J usage is TRBJ2-3; D ambiguous. Germline loops: CDR1 MRHNA, CDR2 SNTAGT. V dropped 6 bases and J dropped 9 bases, with 16 bases sitting between them. This CDR3 spans 13 amino acids. CDR3 loop: CASSDDVGETQYF. The CDR3 coding sequence is TGTGCCAGCAGCGATGACGTTGGAGAGACGCAGTATTTT.

The chain combines TRBV6-2 or TRBV6-3 with TRBJ2-5; 9 nucleotides align to TRBD2. Unmatched junction bases numbered 6, after V lost 6 bases and J lost 1 base. This CDR3 comprises 15 residues. CDR1 and CDR2 (germline): MNHEY, SVGEGT. The CDR3 coding sequence is TGTGCCAGCAGACGACTAGCGGTCCCCCAAGAGACCCAGTACTTC. This gives the protein CASRRLAVPQETQYF.

This clonotype was found once. J is TRBJ1-5 and V is TRBV4-1, with 7 bases aligning to TRBD1. In germline, CDR1 is MGHRA, CDR2 YSYEKL. Unmatched junction bases numbered 16, after V lost 4 bases and J lost 4 bases. There are 18 residues in the CDR3. CDR3 sequence (DNA): TGCGCCAGCAGCCTCACATTCCCGGGACAGTCAGAAAATCAGCCCCAGCATTTT. It is translated as CASSLTFPGQSENQPQHF.

In this sample, this clonotype turned up a few times. The chain joins TRBV11-2 to TRBJ1-6, with no clear D. The V and J ends lost 0 bases and 10 bases respectively, with 10 bases between them. Germline CDR1 reads SGHAT; CDR2 reads FQNNGV. This CDR3 contains 14 residues. CDR3 nucleotides: TGTGCCAGCAGCTTAGAAGGGTTGGACTCACCCCTCCACTTT. It translates to CASSLEGLDSPLHF.

The chain employs TRBV7-3 and TRBJ2-5; D assignment may be TRBD1 or TRBD2 (5 bases each). CDR1 and CDR2 (germline): SGHTA, FQGTGA. Trimming pared 2 bases from V and 1 base from J, leaving 11 bases between. The CDR3 runs 15 residues. For the CDR3, the DNA is TGTGCCAGCAGCTTAGAGCCTGGGGGCCAAGAGACCCAGTACTTC. It codes for CASSLEPGGQETQYF.

For the CDR3, the DNA is TGCAGTGCTAGGAGACTAGCGGGAGATCAAGAGACCCAGTACTTC. Translating it yields CSARRLAGDQETQYF. The chain combines TRBV20-1 with TRBJ2-5, with 12 bases identical to TRBD2. The V gene's germline CDR1 is DFQATT and CDR2 SNEGSKA (reference sequence). This CDR3 has 15 residues. After removal of 3 bases from V and 2 bases from J, the junction contained 4 bases not matched to a gene.

This clonotype was counted only a few times. J is TRBJ1-2 and V is TRBV19, with D perhaps TRBD1 (5 bases). The germline V and J ends were trimmed by 7 bases and 4 bases, with 13 bases remaining between them. The CDR3 consists of 13 residues. Germline V lookup: CDR1 LNHDA, CDR2 SQIVND (reference sequence). The DNA for the CDR3 is TGTGCCAGTATGAGTGGCAGGGCCTATGGCTACACCTTC. It codes for CASMSGRAYGYTF.